The 3 T cell receptor beta chains reported below all come from one sample, sequenced in a study of blood T cell repertoires in COVID-19 (dated by TCRdb to about 2020). The protocol used for the library was the immunoSEQ multiplex PCR assay. In TCRdb, the immuneACCESS table is reduced to in-frame sequences with V and J assigned. These tables do not hold every clone; where another copy was compared, an unresolved V gene accounts for under half, and the others remain unexplained. The sample includes 220,000 or so clones, with about 86% observed a single time. Of the sample, 2.3% is held by the ten largest clones. The material sequenced was peripheral blood. The source is a woman aged 55-75 years with acute or convalescent COVID-19.

This chain links TRBV30 with TRBJ1-6, with D hard to call. V dropped 5 bases and J dropped 12 bases, with 14 bases sitting between them. Germline CDR1 and CDR2: GTSNPN and SVGIG (reference sequence). This CDR3 region has 12 residues. CDR3 sequence reads: CAWQLPRGPLHF. For the CDR3, the DNA is TGTGCCTGGCAGCTCCCACGCGGACCCCTCCACTTT.

The gene calls are TRBV9 and TRBJ2-5; tentatively, D is TRBD2 (5 bases). Germline CDR1 SGDLS, CDR2 YYNGEE. Trimming took off 0 bases at V and 3 bases at J, with 9 bases between the two ends. The CDR3 is 14 amino acids. Written as DNA, the CDR3 is TGTGCCAGCAGCGTAGCTGTGGGAGAAGAGACCCAGTACTTC. Residues: CASSVAVGEETQYF.

The chain is built from TRBV4-1 and TRBJ1-4; TRBD1 might be the D (6 bases). Germline V lookup: CDR1 MGHRA, CDR2 YSYEKL. The CDR3 has 17 residues. V lost 0 bases and J lost 3, with 14 bases in between. CDR3 DNA: TGCGCCAGCAGCCAAGACATTACAGGGATACCTAATGAAAAACTGTTTTTT. The encoded protein is CASSQDITGIPNEKLFF.